One and the same sample provided the 24 T cell receptor beta chains below, sequenced in a study of blood T cell repertoires in COVID-19. Sequencing used immunoSEQ multiplex PCR; TCRdb keeps in-frame clones, though not all of them. There are roughly 150,000 clones in the sample; approximately 90% occur only once, and around 3% lies in the top ten. Input material: peripheral blood. All receptors derive from a man aged 55 to 69 with active or convalescent COVID-19.

The V gene is TRBV7-7, the J gene TRBJ2-5; D perhaps matches TRBD2 (6 bases). Trimming removed 5 bases at V and 5 bases at J, with 18 bases between. CDR1 SSHAT and CDR2 FNYEAQ come from the germline V gene (reference sequence). This CDR3 is 15 amino acids long. Written as DNA, the CDR3 is TGTGCCAGCAGCCAGAATCCCGGGACTCTGGAGACCCAGTACTTC. Encoded protein: CASSQNPGTLETQYF.

The table lists this clone with a few counts. In DNA form, the CDR3 reads TGCGCCAGCAGCGCCGTGGGACAGGGAATCGATGAGCAGTTCTTC. It codes for CASSAVGQGIDEQFF. The chain carries TRBV5-1 and TRBJ2-1; 9 bases are a match to TRBD1. Trimming took 4 bases from V and 8 from J; bases not matched to a gene: 10. The CDR3 runs 15 residues. Germline V lookup: CDR1 SGHRS, CDR2 YFSETQ. The full variable domain, its missing parts supplied by reference TRBV5-1 and TRBJ2-1, is KAGVTQTPRYLIKTRGQQVTLSCSPISGHRSVSWYQQTPGQGLQFLFEYFSETQRNKGNFPGRFSGRQFSNSRSEMNVSTLELGDSALYLCASSAVGQGIDEQFFGPGTRLTVL.

This clone has a single count. The J gene is TRBJ1-1, the V gene TRBV11-1, with 8 bases identical to TRBD1. The CDR3 runs to 13 residues. CDR1 and CDR2 (germline): SGHAT, FQDESV (reference sequence). Germline trimming cut 4 bases from V and 6 bases from J; bases unmatched to any gene: 4. The CDR3 is CASSYTGGSEAFF. CDR3 nucleotides: TGTGCCAGCAGCTATACAGGGGGTTCTGAAGCTTTCTTT.

The chain employs TRBV6-5 and TRBJ1-2; perhaps TRBD1 as D (6 bases). V was trimmed by 6 bases and J by 3 bases, leaving 17 bases between them. The CDR3 has 15 amino acids. Looked up from germline, CDR1 is MNHEY and CDR2 is SVGAGI. Here the CDR3 reads CASRKLGGEYYGYTF. As DNA, the CDR3 is TGTGCCAGCAGAAAGCTTGGGGGCGAATACTATGGCTACACCTTC.

This sequence joins TRBV1 and TRBJ2-3; the table's TRBD2 call for D was not verified on the DNA. TRBV1 is a known pseudogene. The CDR3 spans 15 residues. CDR3 loop: CTSSQRIAGGHTQYF. The CDR3 nucleotides read TGCACCAGCAGCCAAAGGATAGCGGGGGGGCACACGCAGTATTTT.

The V call is TRBV9, the J call TRBJ1-3; D gene unclear. CDR1 is SGDLS and CDR2 is YYNGEE in the germline V gene. CDR3 length: 13 amino acids. V dropped 3 bases and J dropped 2 bases, with 6 bases sitting between them. CDR3: CASSETPGNTIYF. The CDR3 DNA follows: TGTGCCAGCAGCGAGACTCCTGGAAACACCATATATTTT.

CDR3 DNA sequence: TGTGCCAGCAGCCAACGCGGACAGCAATCTAACTATGGCTACACCTTC. This sequence encodes CASSQRGQQSNYGYTF. The genes are TRBV3-1 (or the pseudogene TRBV3-2) and TRBJ1-2, with D maybe TRBD1 (6 bases). CDR3 length: 16 residues. The V gene's germline CDR1 is LGHDT and CDR2 YNNKEL (reference sequence). Trimming removed 2 bases from V and 0 bases from J, with 13 bases in between.

The rearrangement links TRBV28 to TRBJ2-3; D may be TRBD1 (5 bases). The CDR3 totals 13 residues. V was shortened by 7 bases and J by 10 bases, with 18 bases between the two germline ends. Germline assignment: CDR1 MDHEN and CDR2 SYDVKM. The CDR3 here is CASNLGASGAQYF. The CDR3 nucleotides are TGTGCCAGCAATCTTGGGGCCTCAGGAGCGCAGTATTTT.

The V call is TRBV19, the J call TRBJ2-3, with D possibly TRBD2 on 6 matching bases. CDR1 is LNHDA and CDR2 is SQIVND in the germline V gene (reference sequence). This CDR3 spans 13 amino acids. Trimming cost V 6 bases and J 4 bases, with 11 bases left between them. CDR3: CASSGGRADTQYF. The CDR3 bases are TGTGCCAGTAGCGGGGGAAGGGCAGATACGCAGTATTTT.

V usage is TRBV6-6 and J usage is TRBJ2-7, with 9 bases lining up with TRBD2. Looked up from germline, CDR1 is MNHNY and CDR2 is SVGAGI (reference sequence). This CDR3 has 16 amino acids. Losses at the gene ends were 3 bases for V and 3 bases for J; bases not matched to a gene: 9. DNA for the CDR3: TGTGCCAGCAGTTATAATCCGGGACTAGCTAACTACGAGCAGTACTTC. Residues: CASSYNPGLANYEQYF.

The chain recombines TRBV11-3 with TRBJ2-3, with 7 positions matching TRBD1. Germline CDR1 is SGHNT and CDR2 is YENEEA. CDR3 length: 13 amino acids. V shed 5 bases and J 5 bases; nucleotides not matched to a gene: 4. In DNA, the CDR3 is TGTGCCAGCAGCCACACAGGGGTAGATACGCAGTATTTT. Its protein product is CASSHTGVDTQYF.

The J gene is TRBJ1-2, the V gene TRBV6-2 or TRBV6-3; no clear D. Deletions cut 4 bases from V and 5 bases from J, with 11 bases between. There are 13 residues in the CDR3. Germline assignment: CDR1 MNHEY and CDR2 SVGEGT. The CDR3 DNA reads as TGTGCCAGCAGTTTCCCGCAGGTATATGGCTACACCTTC. Protein product: CASSFPQVYGYTF.

This sequence joins TRBV16 and TRBJ1-1; no clear D gene. Trimming stripped 3 bases from V and 7 bases from J, with 12 bases between. Looked up from germline, CDR1 is KGHSY and CDR2 is FQNENV. CDR3 length: 13 amino acids. The CDR3 reads CASSQRLADEAFF. In DNA, the CDR3 is TGTGCCAGCAGCCAGAGGCTTGCGGATGAAGCTTTCTTT. The full variable domain, with the rest looked up from reference TRBV16 and TRBJ1-1, is GEEVAQTPKHLVRGEGQKAKLYCAPIKGHSYVFWYQQVLKNEFKFLISFQNENVFDETGMPKERFSAKCLPNSPCSLEIQATKLEDSAVYFCASSQRLADEAFFGQGTRLTVV.

This chain uses TRBV10-1 with TRBJ2-1; D gene ambiguous. Looked up from germline, CDR1 is WNHNN and CDR2 is SYGVQD (reference sequence). The V gene lost 5 bases and the J gene lost 3 bases, with 8 bases spanning the gap. The CDR3 is made up of 13 amino acids. The CDR3 sequence is CASSNRVYNEQFF. Here the CDR3 DNA reads TGCGCCAGCAGTAACCGGGTCTACAATGAGCAGTTCTTC.

The gene calls are TRBV18 and TRBJ1-1; TRBD1 might be the D (6 bases). The CDR3 length is 15 residues. V was clipped by 4 bases and J by 0 bases, with 12 bases between them. CDR1 KGHSH and CDR2 LQKENI come from the germline V gene. The CDR3 loop is CASSRLTGMNTEAFF. The CDR3 DNA sequence: TGTGCCAGCTCACGGCTGACAGGTATGAACACTGAAGCTTTCTTT.

J is TRBJ2-3 and V is TRBV13; a possible D gene is TRBD2 (6 bases). Germline V gives CDR1 PRHDT, CDR2 FYEKMQ (reference sequence). Trimming took off 0 bases at V and 2 bases at J, with 15 bases between the two ends. This CDR3 spans 17 amino acids. The CDR3 loop is CASSLGLFSGYTDTQYF. The CDR3 nucleotides are TGTGCCAGCAGCTTAGGCCTCTTTAGCGGCTACACAGATACGCAGTATTTT.

The chain uses TRBV28 and TRBJ2-7; 8 bases are shared with TRBD2. Per germline, CDR1 MDHEN and CDR2 SYDVKM. V lost 6 bases, J lost 4 bases, and 8 bases stayed unmatched. The CDR3 runs 14 residues. CDR3 residues: CASRPGLGRYEQYF. As DNA, the CDR3 is TGTGCCAGCAGGCCGGGACTAGGGCGTTACGAGCAGTACTTC. Drawing the rest from reference TRBV28 and TRBJ2-7, the complete variable domain is DVKVTQSSRYLVKRTGEKVFLECVQDMDHENMFWYRQDPGLGLRLIYFSYDVKMKEKGDIPEGYSVSREKKERFSLILESASTNQTSMYLCASRPGLGRYEQYFGPGTRLTVT.

This chain links TRBV19 with TRBJ2-7; 9 bases fit TRBD1. Germline V gene lookup returns CDR1 LNHDA and CDR2 SQIVND (reference sequence). The CDR3 spans 15 residues. With 2 bases clipped from V and 2 bases from J, the junction kept 4 bases outside the gene matches. The CDR3 here is CASSITGTGTYEQYF. CDR3 nucleotide sequence: TGTGCCAGTAGTATAACCGGGACAGGGACCTACGAGCAGTACTTC.

CDR3 DNA: TGTGCCAGCAGTGAAGGAGGAGGGTGGGGCTCCTCTGGGGCCAACGTCCTGACTTTC. Amino acids: CASSEGGGWGSSGANVLTF. The gene calls are TRBV2 and TRBJ2-6; TRBD2 might be the D (6 bases). There are 19 residues in the CDR3. Germline loops: CDR1 SNHLY, CDR2 FYNNEI. Trimming removed 1 base at V and 0 bases at J, with 16 bases between.

This clone was counted only a few times. V and J are TRBV10-1 and TRBJ1-6; no clear D gene. Trimming shortened V by 10 bases and J by 2 bases, and 15 bases separated the two germline ends. The germline gives CDR1 WNHNN, CDR2 SYGVQD (reference sequence). This CDR3 is 15 amino acids long. This chain's CDR3 is CATKKQTPYNSPLHF. DNA for the CDR3: TGCGCCACTAAAAAACAGACCCCCTATAATTCACCCCTCCACTTT.

The chain employs TRBV11-2 and TRBJ2-3; D gene uncertain. The CDR3 length is 15 residues. V lost 5 bases to trimming and J lost 1 base, with 13 bases between them. CDR1 SGHAT and CDR2 FQNNGV come from the germline V gene. The CDR3 DNA is TGTGCCAGCAGCACCGTCACCGGAGGCACAGATACGCAGTATTTT. Its translation is CASSTVTGGTDTQYF.

The rearrangement uses TRBV7-9 and TRBJ1-2; the D gene is possibly TRBD1 (5 bases). V was clipped by 8 bases and J by 2 bases, with 21 bases between them. Per the germline V gene, CDR1 is SEHNR and CDR2 is FQNEAQ (reference sequence). This CDR3 is built from 16 residues. CDR3 loop: CASSTILTQVNYGYTF. CDR3 sequence (DNA): TGTGCCAGCTCTACAATCCTGACACAGGTCAACTATGGCTACACCTTC.

The chain couples TRBV4-1 to TRBJ2-7; 9 nucleotides line up with TRBD1. CDR1 and CDR2 (germline): MGHRA, YSYEKL. The CDR3 loop spans 16 amino acids. With 2 bases clipped from V and 3 bases from J, the junction kept 8 bases outside the gene matches. In DNA form, the CDR3 reads TGCGCCAGCAGCCAAAGTGGACAGGGGCGACACTACGAGCAGTACTTC. Amino acids: CASSQSGQGRHYEQYF.

This clone was seen only once. The V and J genes are TRBV28 and TRBJ1-5; unclear D gene. The germline V and J ends were trimmed by 8 bases and 6 bases, with 17 bases remaining between them. CDR3 length equals 14 residues. Germline lookup yields CDR1 MDHEN and CDR2 SYDVKM. The CDR3 region is CASFWAGSGQPQHF. CDR3 DNA sequence: TGTGCCAGCTTCTGGGCGGGGTCCGGTCAGCCCCAGCATTTT.